A selection of T cell receptor beta chains follows, all from one sample in a study of CD8 T cells in Susac syndrome. MiXCR, applied by TCRdb to the immunoSEQ multiplex PCR reads, yields one record per CDR3 protein. The sample lists approximately 140,000 distinct CDR3 sequences, roughly 80% occurring once. Sequencing used CD8+ T cells from PBMCs. All receptors come from a human donor with multiple sclerosis. Both conserved end residues are part of each CDR3. A D gene is named only where the DNA matches it firmly. Size tells how often a clone was seen (once, few, many) or the class of an expanded clone, and some rows leave it out.

CDR3: CASSQGPGGASGYGYTF
DNA: TGTGCCAGCAGCCAAGGTCCAGGGGGCGCTTCCGGATATGGCTACACCTTC
size: once
D: TRBD1
J: TRBJ1-2
V: TRBV14

CDR3: CASITDTGTEAFF
DNA: TGTGCCAGTATAACGGACACAGGAACTGAAGCTTTCTTT
size: .
D: .
J: TRBJ1-1
V: TRBV19

CDR3: CASSEYPPQGGNEKLFF
DNA: TGTGCCAGCAGTGAATACCCCCCCCAGGGCGGAAATGAAAAACTGTTTTTT
size: .
D: .
J: TRBJ1-4
V: TRBV25-1

CDR3: CASSPRQGANVLTF
DNA: TGCGCCAGCAGCCCTAGACAGGGGGCCAACGTCCTGACTTTC
size: few
D: .
J: TRBJ2-6
V: TRBV4-3

CDR3: CASALGRKETQYF
DNA: TGTGCCAGTGCGCTCGGGCGTAAAGAGACCCAGTACTTC
size: .
D: .
J: TRBJ2-5
V: TRBV13

CDR3: CASSTRTGHEQFF
DNA: TGCGCCAGCAGCACCCGGACAGGTCATGAGCAGTTCTTC
size: once
D: TRBD1
J: TRBJ2-1
V: TRBV4-1

CDR3: CASGPDSGANVLTF
DNA: TGTGCCAGTGGACCCGACTCTGGGGCCAACGTCCTGACTTTC
size: few
D: .
J: TRBJ2-6
V: TRBV6-1

CDR3: CASRVGAGGGGIQYF
DNA: TGTGCCAGCCGGGTGGGAGCGGGCGGCGGAGGCATTCAGTACTTC
size: .
D: .
J: TRBJ2-4
V: TRBV5-6

CDR3: CAAEGMEELFF
DNA: TGTGCCGCCGAAGGAATGGAGGAGCTGTTTTTT
size: .
D: .
J: TRBJ2-2
V: TRBV30

CDR3: CASSADRGTGELFF
DNA: TGTGCCAGCAGCGCGGACAGAGGCACCGGGGAGCTGTTTTTT
size: .
D: .
J: TRBJ2-2
V: TRBV13

CDR3: CASSLSGPGQNTEAFF
DNA: TGTGCCAGCAGTTTATCGGGACCGGGACAGAACACTGAAGCTTTCTTT
size: .
D: .
J: TRBJ1-1
V: TRBV27

CDR3: CASSLAGLSSYNEQFF
DNA: TGTGCCAGCAGTTTAGCGGGATTGAGCTCCTACAATGAGCAGTTCTTC
size: few
D: .
J: TRBJ2-1
V: TRBV12-3/TRBV12-4

CDR3: CASSLADYGYTF
DNA: TGTGCCAGCAGCTTAGCGGACTATGGCTACACCTTC
size: .
D: .
J: TRBJ1-2
V: TRBV7-8

CDR3: CASSWTGETDTQYF
DNA: TGTGCCAGCAGCTGGACAGGGGAGACAGATACGCAGTATTTT
size: .
D: TRBD1
J: TRBJ2-3
V: TRBV11-2

CDR3: CASSEAWTGELFF
DNA: TGTGCCAGCAGTGAAGCGTGGACCGGGGAGCTGTTTTTT
size: .
D: .
J: TRBJ2-2
V: TRBV6-1

CDR3: CAISRTGDEQYF
DNA: TGTGCCATCAGTCGGACAGGGGACGAGCAGTACTTC
size: .
D: TRBD1
J: TRBJ2-7
V: TRBV10-3

CDR3: CASSVVAGGWDLFF
DNA: TGTGCCAGCAGTGTGGTAGCGGGGGGCTGGGACCTGTTCTTC
size: .
D: TRBD2
J: TRBJ2-1
V: TRBV6-4

CDR3: CASSLDIKAFF
DNA: TGTGCCAGCAGCTTGGACATCAAGGCTTTCTTT
size: .
D: .
J: TRBJ1-1
V: TRBV5-5

CDR3: CSAPTGGHDGYTF
DNA: TGCAGTGCCCCGACAGGGGGTCATGATGGCTACACCTTC
size: .
D: TRBD1
J: TRBJ1-2
V: TRBV20-1

CDR3: CASSLVNRGPEAFF
DNA: TGTGCCAGCAGCTTAGTAAACAGGGGGCCTGAAGCTTTCTTT
size: once
D: TRBD1
J: TRBJ1-1
V: TRBV7-2

CDR3: CASSFGQGNTEAFF
DNA: TGTGCCAGCAGTTTTGGACAGGGGAACACTGAAGCTTTCTTT
size: few
D: TRBD1
J: TRBJ1-1
V: TRBV27

CDR3: CASRGGWGYGYTF
DNA: TGTGCCAGCCGAGGGGGTTGGGGCTATGGCTACACCTTC
size: .
D: .
J: TRBJ1-2
V: TRBV3-1

CDR3: CASSLVEGHYGYTF
DNA: TGTGCCAGCAGCTTAGTTGAGGGCCACTATGGCTACACCTTC
size: .
D: .
J: TRBJ1-2
V: TRBV7-6

CDR3: CASSQMAGVNEQFF
DNA: TGTGCCAGCAGCCAAATGGCGGGAGTCAATGAGCAGTTCTTC
size: .
D: TRBD2
J: TRBJ2-1
V: TRBV4-2

CDR3: CASNYRGSQETQYF
DNA: TGTGCCAGCAATTACAGGGGAAGCCAAGAGACCCAGTACTTC
size: .
D: TRBD1
J: TRBJ2-5
V: TRBV27

CDR3: CASSEPGQGMNTEAFF
DNA: TGCGCCAGCAGTGAACCCGGACAGGGCATGAACACTGAAGCTTTCTTT
size: .
D: TRBD1
J: TRBJ1-1
V: TRBV10-2

CDR3: CSARDLGFAGANVLTF
DNA: TGCAGTGCTAGAGATCTGGGGTTCGCTGGGGCCAACGTCCTGACTTTC
size: .
D: .
J: TRBJ2-6
V: TRBV20-1

CDR3: CASSFFTGAYEQYF
DNA: TGTGCCAGCAGTTTTTTTACAGGGGCCTACGAGCAGTACTTC
size: .
D: TRBD1
J: TRBJ2-7
V: TRBV28

CDR3: CAISEEGAVDLNGYTF
DNA: TGTGCCATCAGTGAAGAGGGGGCCGTGGACTTAAATGGCTACACCTTC
size: .
D: TRBD1
J: TRBJ1-2
V: TRBV10-3

CDR3: CASSGTGPNEKLFF
DNA: TGTGCCAGTAGTGGGACAGGCCCTAATGAAAAACTGTTTTTT
size: .
D: TRBD1
J: TRBJ1-4
V: TRBV19

CDR3: CAWSLAGTSTDTQYF
DNA: TGTGCCTGGAGTTTAGCGGGAACTAGCACAGATACGCAGTATTTT
size: .
D: TRBD2
J: TRBJ2-3
V: TRBV30

CDR3: CATSRKLGQGVGEKLFF
DNA: TGTGCCACCAGCAGAAAACTCGGACAGGGGGTTGGCGAAAAACTGTTTTTT
size: .
D: TRBD1
J: TRBJ1-4
V: TRBV15

CDR3: CASSPLSLGAEQYF
DNA: TGTGCCAGCAGTCCCCTTTCTCTAGGTGCCGAGCAGTACTTC
size: .
D: .
J: TRBJ2-7
V: TRBV28

CDR3: CASSPHLQRHYGYTF
DNA: TGTGCCAGCAGCCCCCATCTACAACGCCACTATGGCTACACCTTC
size: few
D: .
J: TRBJ1-2
V: TRBV6-1

CDR3: CASSLRGSGAFF
DNA: TGTGCCAGCAGCCTCCGGGGCTCGGGAGCTTTCTTT
size: once
D: .
J: TRBJ1-1
V: TRBV13

CDR3: CASSLDYGGISTDTQYF
DNA: TGTGCCAGCAGCTTGGATTACGGGGGGATTAGCACAGATACGCAGTATTTT
size: once
D: TRBD2
J: TRBJ2-3
V: TRBV7-9

CDR3: CASSSREGVNTEAFF
DNA: TGTGCCAGCAGCTCCAGGGAGGGGGTTAACACTGAAGCTTTCTTT
size: .
D: .
J: TRBJ1-1
V: TRBV7-9

CDR3: CASSSTRREGVYNEQFF
DNA: TGTGCCAGCAGCTCCACCAGGCGGGAGGGTGTATACAATGAGCAGTTCTTC
size: .
D: TRBD2
J: TRBJ2-1
V: TRBV5-6

CDR3: CASMNSTSSSYNEQFF
DNA: TGTGCCAGCATGAATTCGACTTCGAGCTCCTACAATGAGCAGTTCTTC
size: .
D: .
J: TRBJ2-1
V: TRBV12-3/TRBV12-4

CDR3: CASSPPDRGINGEQFF
DNA: TGTGCCAGCAGCCCTCCGGACAGGGGGATCAATGGTGAGCAGTTCTTC
size: .
D: TRBD1
J: TRBJ2-1
V: TRBV5-4

CDR3: CASSSARILYRADTQYF
DNA: TGTGCCAGCAGCTCCGCTCGGATACTTTACAGGGCAGATACGCAGTATTTT
size: .
D: .
J: TRBJ2-3
V: TRBV11-1

CDR3: CASSGGGEAFF
DNA: TGTGCCAGCAGTGGGGGAGGGGAAGCTTTCTTT
size: .
D: .
J: TRBJ1-1
V: TRBV12-3/TRBV12-4

CDR3: CASSYEVGTEAFF
DNA: TGTGCCAGCAGTTATGAGGTGGGCACTGAAGCTTTCTTT
size: .
D: .
J: TRBJ1-1
V: TRBV27

CDR3: CASTLSYEQYF
DNA: TGTGCCAGCACCCTCTCCTACGAGCAGTACTTC
size: few
D: .
J: TRBJ2-7
V: TRBV6-2/TRBV6-3

CDR3: CATSRVNSEPTDTQYF
DNA: TGTGCCACCAGCAGAGTGAACAGCGAACCCACAGATACGCAGTATTTT
size: .
D: .
J: TRBJ2-3
V: TRBV15